This T cell receptor (beta chain) is drawn from a study of tissue T cells after allogeneic stem cell transplantation. Time point defined: mouse harvest day 14 after allogeneic transplant. The graft held 10^6 splenic CD5+ T cells and 10^7 T-cell-depleted bone marrow cells. This mouse GVHD model was MHC-mismatched B6 to BALB/c, profiled day 7 or 14. Study conclusions and caveats: Which tissue TCRs were alloreactive or antigen-specific was not determined. Some clones might be persisting host cells. Sampling depth was limited, and the cohort was small and clinically varied. Shared clones across patients were few; motif clustering revealed tissue-specific shared signatures.

Germline values: CDR1 KGHPV, CDR2 FQNQEV (reference sequence). The CDR3 has 13 residues. Trimming pared 4 bases from V and 3 bases from J, leaving 7 bases between. Some clones are missing from TCRdb's copy, which holds only in-frame ones; the method was immunoSEQ multiplex PCR. The repertoire includes around 7,700 clones, roughly 34% of them detected once, and 5.5% to 7.5% sits in the top ten. This clone is medium-sized (0.01 to 0.1%) by share. The antigen is unknown. Gene names and germline refer to mouse. The read terminates 1 residue ahead of where the CDR3 ends, so the germline J gene completes it.

The origin of this receptor is a female BALB/c mouse given C57BL/6 T cells with graft-versus-host disease after an allogeneic hematopoietic cell transplant. The V gene is TRBV26, the J gene TRBJ1-5, with no clear D. Sequencing used skin. The part of the CDR3 DNA that was read is TGTGCCAGCAGTCCTACCGGCAACCAGGCTCCGCTT. This sequence encodes CASSPTGNQAPL. From start to end, the CDR3 is CASSPTGNQAPLF.